The rows below give T cell receptor beta chains drawn from one sample of a study of blood T cell repertoires in COVID-19. Sequenced by immunoSEQ multiplex PCR; TCRdb stores in-frame clones only, minus some. This sample carries some 390,000 clones, 75% to 90% of them seen once, and the ten largest clones take about 1.1%. The sample was PBMCs or T cells enriched from blood (not recorded which). Every receptor here comes from a man aged 25 to 40 who had recovered from COVID-19. Each CDR3 is given with its conserved first and last residue. The D gene is left open where the match is weak. Not all rows give a size; the values are once, few, many and, for expanded clones, a class.

cdr3_aa cdr3_nt d_call j_call clone_size v_call
CASSLGVAGGVETQYF TGTGCCAGCAGCTTAGGGGTAGCGGGAGGCGTAGAGACCCAGTACTTC TRBD2 TRBJ2-5 . TRBV7-6
CASSLETRLWATQYF TGTGCCAGCAGCTTGGAGACAAGGCTTTGGGCTACGCAGTATTTT . TRBJ2-3 . TRBV5-4
CATSDPRLTTLDTQYF TGTGCCACCAGTGACCCTAGACTAACCACCCTGGATACGCAGTATTTT . TRBJ2-3 once TRBV24-1
CASTRGQGADFSNQPQHF TGTGCCAGCACCAGGGGACAGGGGGCCGACTTTAGCAATCAGCCCCAGCATTTT TRBD1 TRBJ1-5 . TRBV28
CASRQTGDNQPQHF TGTGCCAGCAGGCAAACAGGAGACAATCAGCCCCAGCATTTT . TRBJ1-5 . TRBV28
CASSPSYEGNEKLFF TGTGCCAGCAGTCCCTCCTACGAGGGCAATGAAAAACTGTTTTTT . TRBJ1-4 . TRBV28
CASSLSGRPGGYTF TGTGCCAGCAGTTTATCTGGCCGGCCGGGGGGCTACACCTTC . TRBJ1-2 . TRBV27
CASSLRQGFENQPQHF TGTGCCAGTAGTCTTAGACAGGGGTTTGAGAATCAGCCCCAGCATTTT TRBD1 TRBJ1-5 . TRBV19
CASSPGTGRYEQYF TGCGCCAGCAGCCCGGGGACAGGGAGGTACGAGCAGTACTTC TRBD1 TRBJ2-7 . TRBV10-1
CASSQGPLAATNTGELFF TGCGCCAGCAGCCAAGGACCACTAGCGGCAACGAACACCGGGGAGCTGTTTTTT TRBD2 TRBJ2-2 . TRBV4-1
CASSQDWASGRENIQYF TGTGCCAGCAGCCAAGATTGGGCTAGCGGGAGGGAAAACATTCAGTACTTC TRBD2 TRBJ2-4 once TRBV4-2
CASSPQENTEAFF TGTGCCAGCAGCCCCCAGGAGAACACTGAAGCTTTCTTT . TRBJ1-1 . TRBV6-2/TRBV6-3
CASSEYTLRDLHF TGTGCCAGCAGTGAATACACCCTCCGGGACCTCCACTTT . TRBJ1-6 . TRBV25-1
CASSQDRSAYEQYF TGTGCCAGCAGCCAAGATAGATCTGCCTACGAGCAGTACTTC . TRBJ2-7 . TRBV14
CASSQDTPGLAAYEQYF TGCGCCAGCAGCCAAGATACCCCCGGTCTAGCGGCCTACGAGCAGTACTTC TRBD2 TRBJ2-7 . TRBV4-1
CSVGRDYETQYF TGCAGCGTTGGCAGAGACTATGAGACCCAGTACTTC . TRBJ2-5 few TRBV29-1
CASSPPAPQGRSPLHF TGTGCCAGCAGTCCCCCCGCCCCACAGGGGCGGTCACCCCTCCACTTT TRBD1 TRBJ1-6 . TRBV28
CAISETVGEAYNEQFF TGTGCCATCAGTGAAACCGTGGGAGAGGCATACAATGAGCAGTTCTTC . TRBJ2-1 . TRBV10-3
CASSTNGPGALHF TGTGCCAGCAGCACCAACGGGCCGGGGGCCCTCCACTTT . TRBJ1-6 . TRBV7-9
CASRATGATNEKLFF TGTGCCAGCAGAGCGACTGGAGCAACTAATGAAAAACTGTTTTTT . TRBJ1-4 . TRBV6-5
CASSPQGNYGYTF TGTGCCAGCAGCCCTCAGGGGAACTATGGCTACACCTTC . TRBJ1-2 . TRBV2
CASSTRDFEQFF TGTGCCAGCAGCACACGGGACTTTGAGCAGTTCTTC . TRBJ2-1 . TRBV21-1
CASSPERLGTATYEQYF TGTGCCAGCAGCCCCGAGAGATTGGGGACAGCCACCTACGAGCAGTACTTC TRBD1 TRBJ2-7 . TRBV14
CASSQATGGSPLHF TGTGCCAGCAGCCAAGCGACAGGGGGTTCACCCCTCCACTTT TRBD1 TRBJ1-6 once TRBV14
CASSLTPSGNTIYF TGTGCCAGCAGCCTGACACCCTCTGGAAACACCATATATTTT . TRBJ1-3 . TRBV6-5
CASSQDAGLADNEQFF TGTGCCAGCAGCCAAGATGCTGGACTAGCGGACAATGAGCAGTTCTTC TRBD2 TRBJ2-1 . TRBV3-1/TRBV3-2
CASSNINTIYF TGTGCCAGTAGTAATATAAACACCATATATTTT . TRBJ1-3 . TRBV19
CATGWEKNNEQFF TGTGCCACCGGGTGGGAGAAAAACAATGAGCAGTTCTTC . TRBJ2-1 . TRBV24-1
CASSREPGGWTNEKLFF TGTGCCAGCAGCCGAGAGCCAGGGGGGTGGACTAATGAAAAACTGTTTTTT TRBD1 TRBJ1-4 . TRBV3-1/TRBV3-2
CASSQHDRNIQYF TGCGCCAGCAGCCAACACGACAGGAACATTCAGTACTTC . TRBJ2-4 . TRBV4-1
CASSQGPRDWPAYGYTF TGCGCCAGCAGCCAAGGTCCCCGGGACTGGCCCGCATATGGCTACACCTTC . TRBJ1-2 . TRBV4-1
CASSLAVGRRTDTQYF TGCGCCAGCAGCTTGGCCGTGGGGAGGCGCACAGATACGCAGTATTTT . TRBJ2-3 . TRBV5-1
CAWSGQGGTEAFF TGTGCCTGGAGCGGACAGGGAGGGACTGAAGCTTTCTTT TRBD1 TRBJ1-1 once TRBV30
CASSFKKTGEASNEQFF TGTGCCAGCAGCTTTAAAAAGACAGGGGAGGCCTCCAATGAGCAGTTCTTC TRBD1 TRBJ2-1 . TRBV7-9
CSVKQDHEQYF TGCAGCGTGAAACAGGACCACGAGCAGTACTTC . TRBJ2-7 . TRBV29-1
CASSQRMNTEAFF TGTGCCAGCAGTCAGAGGATGAACACTGAAGCTTTCTTT . TRBJ1-1 . TRBV2
CASSVDLLLGNTIYF TGTGCCAGCTCAGTGGACTTACTCCTTGGAAACACCATATATTTT . TRBJ1-3 . TRBV18
CSVGQGPGELFF TGCAGCGTTGGGCAGGGGCCCGGGGAGCTGTTTTTT . TRBJ2-2 . TRBV29-1
CASSPPWAGSEQFF TGCGCCAGCAGTCCCCCGTGGGCTGGGAGTGAGCAGTTCTTC . TRBJ2-1 . TRBV10-2
CASSPPGLAPNEQFF TGTGCCAGCAGCCCGCCGGGACTTGCCCCCAATGAGCAGTTCTTC . TRBJ2-1 . TRBV7-9
CASRLQGGQPQHF TGTGCCAGCAGATTACAGGGTGGTCAGCCCCAGCATTTT . TRBJ1-5 few TRBV12-3/TRBV12-4
CASSYGTRIYEQYF TGTGCCAGCAGTTACGGGACTAGAATCTACGAGCAGTACTTC TRBD2 TRBJ2-7 . TRBV6-5
CAISGGDGTVNSPLHF TGTGCCATCAGTGGGGGGGACGGGACAGTTAATTCGCCCCTCCACTTT TRBD1 TRBJ1-6 . TRBV10-3
CASSLLLAGITDTQYF TGTGCCAGCAGCTTGCTGCTAGCGGGAATAACAGATACGCAGTATTTT TRBD2 TRBJ2-3 . TRBV5-4
CASSPRQGTEAFF TGTGCCAGCTCACCACGGCAGGGCACTGAAGCTTTCTTT . TRBJ1-1 few TRBV18
CASGFGGNSYNEQFF TGTGCTAGTGGTTTCGGCGGGAACTCCTACAATGAGCAGTTCTTC . TRBJ2-1 . TRBV12-5
CASTPGGGIQETQYF TGTGCCAGCACCCCCGGGGGGGGGATACAAGAGACCCAGTACTTC TRBD2 TRBJ2-5 . TRBV7-9
CASSSMGQGGDTQYF TGTGCCAGCAGTTCCATGGGACAGGGGGGAGATACGCAGTATTTT TRBD1 TRBJ2-3 . TRBV28
CASSLSIAKNIQYF TGTGCCAGCAGTTTATCTATAGCCAAAAACATTCAGTACTTC . TRBJ2-4 . TRBV28
CASSFPGTSGSLTGELFF TGTGCCAGCAGTTTCCCGGGGACTAGCGGGAGTCTTACCGGGGAGCTGTTTTTT TRBD2 TRBJ2-2 . TRBV28
CASSAVAGESEQYF TGTGCCAGCAGCGCAGTAGCGGGAGAAAGCGAGCAGTACTTC TRBD2 TRBJ2-7 once TRBV9
CASSPLAANNEQFF TGTGCCAGCTCACCACTAGCGGCAAACAATGAGCAGTTCTTC . TRBJ2-1 many TRBV18
CASSLPSHEQYF TGTGCCAGCAGTTTACCCTCCCACGAGCAGTACTTC . TRBJ2-7 . TRBV27
CASSSTGQLQETQYF TGTGCCAGCAGTTCTACGGGACAGCTACAAGAGACCCAGTACTTC TRBD1 TRBJ2-5 . TRBV28
CASSGPGLAGVYNEQFF TGTGCCAGCAGCGGACCGGGACTAGCGGGAGTGTACAATGAGCAGTTCTTC TRBD2 TRBJ2-1 . TRBV7-6